This T cell receptor (beta chain) stems from a study of graft-versus-host responses after intestinal transplantation. With respect to this clone: As yet, its antigen is unknown.

Clones were read by immunoSEQ multiplex PCR, and TCRdb kept only the in-frame ones, dropping some. The sample lists 24,000 or so clones; around 80% were seen once. The CDR3 spans 16 residues. The germline V gene has CDR1 SEHNR and CDR2 FQNEAQ (reference sequence). Unmatched junction bases numbered 5, after V lost 4 bases and J lost 6 bases. Study results and limitations: GvH clones were identified in recipient marrow, with some first appearing in ileum or blood.

The input for sequencing was unstimulated CD8+ T cells sorted from spleen or lymph node cells, taken before transplant. This receptor was obtained from a human donor who was the organ donor for an intestinal transplant. V usage is TRBV7-9 and J usage is TRBJ2-3; 15 positions match TRBD2. The CDR3 bases are TGTGCCAGCAGCTACGGACTAGCGGGGGGGCTGGATACGCAGTATTTT. Its protein is CASSYGLAGGLDTQYF.